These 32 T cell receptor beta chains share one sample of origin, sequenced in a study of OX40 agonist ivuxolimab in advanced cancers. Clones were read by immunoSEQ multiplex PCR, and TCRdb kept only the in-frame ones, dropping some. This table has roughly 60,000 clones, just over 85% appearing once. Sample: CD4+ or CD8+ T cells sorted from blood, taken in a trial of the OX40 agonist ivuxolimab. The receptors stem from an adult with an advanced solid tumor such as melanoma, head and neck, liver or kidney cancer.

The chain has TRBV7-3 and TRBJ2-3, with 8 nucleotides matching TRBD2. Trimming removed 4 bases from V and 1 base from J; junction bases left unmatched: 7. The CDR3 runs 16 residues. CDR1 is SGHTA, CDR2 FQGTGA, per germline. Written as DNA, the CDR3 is TGTGCCAGCAGCTATCTAAGCGGGGGCCGCACAGATACGCAGTATTTT. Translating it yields CASSYLSGGRTDTQYF.

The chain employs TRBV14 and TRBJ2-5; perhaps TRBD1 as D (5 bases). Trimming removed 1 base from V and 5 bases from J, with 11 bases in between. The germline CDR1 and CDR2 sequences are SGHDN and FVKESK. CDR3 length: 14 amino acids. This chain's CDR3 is CASSQVMGRETQYF. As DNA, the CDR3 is TGTGCCAGCAGCCAAGTGATGGGGCGGGAGACCCAGTACTTC. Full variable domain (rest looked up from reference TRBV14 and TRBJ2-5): EAGVTQFPSHSVIEKGQTVTLRCDPISGHDNLYWYRRVMGKEIKFLLHFVKESKQDESGMPNNRFLAERTGGTYSTLKVQPAELEDSGVYFCASSQVMGRETQYFGPGTRLLVL.

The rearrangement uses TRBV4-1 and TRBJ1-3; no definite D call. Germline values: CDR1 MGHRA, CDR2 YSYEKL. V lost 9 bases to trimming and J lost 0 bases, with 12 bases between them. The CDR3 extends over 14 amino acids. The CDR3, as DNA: TGCGCCAGTTCGGGAGGGAGCTCTGGAAACACCATATATTTT. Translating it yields CASSGGSSGNTIYF.

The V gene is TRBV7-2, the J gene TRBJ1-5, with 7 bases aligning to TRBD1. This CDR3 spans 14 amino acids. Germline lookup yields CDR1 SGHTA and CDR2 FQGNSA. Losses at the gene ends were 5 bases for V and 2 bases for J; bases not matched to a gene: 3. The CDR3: CASSPGGRNQPQHF. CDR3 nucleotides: TGTGCCAGCAGCCCAGGGGGACGCAATCAGCCCCAGCATTTT.

The DNA of the CDR3 is TGTGCCAGCAGGCGGACAGGCGTTTCCTACGAGCAGTACTTC. It codes for CASRRTGVSYEQYF. This chain joins TRBV14 and TRBJ2-7, with 7 bases lining up with TRBD1. Trimming removed 6 bases from V and 1 base from J; junction bases left unmatched: 6. Germline V gene sequence: CDR1 SGHDN, CDR2 FVKESK. CDR3 size: 14 residues.

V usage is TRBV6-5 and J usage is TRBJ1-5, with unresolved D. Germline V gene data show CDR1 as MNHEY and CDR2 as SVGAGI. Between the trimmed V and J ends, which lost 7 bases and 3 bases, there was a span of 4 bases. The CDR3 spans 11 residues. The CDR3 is CASKVNQPQHF. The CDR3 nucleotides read TGTGCCAGCAAAGTCAATCAGCCCCAGCATTTT.

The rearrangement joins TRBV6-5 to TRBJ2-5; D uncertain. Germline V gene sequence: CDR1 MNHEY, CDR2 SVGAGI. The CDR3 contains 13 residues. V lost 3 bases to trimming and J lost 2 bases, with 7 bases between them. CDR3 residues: CASSYRPQETQYF. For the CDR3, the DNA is TGTGCCAGCAGTTATCGGCCACAAGAGACCCAGTACTTC.

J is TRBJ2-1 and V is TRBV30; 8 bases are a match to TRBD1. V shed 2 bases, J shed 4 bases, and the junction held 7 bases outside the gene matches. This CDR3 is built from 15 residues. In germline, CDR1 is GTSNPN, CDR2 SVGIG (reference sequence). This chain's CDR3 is CAWSSSGGRYNEQFF. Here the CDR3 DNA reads TGTGCCTGGAGTTCTTCAGGGGGCCGGTACAATGAGCAGTTCTTC.

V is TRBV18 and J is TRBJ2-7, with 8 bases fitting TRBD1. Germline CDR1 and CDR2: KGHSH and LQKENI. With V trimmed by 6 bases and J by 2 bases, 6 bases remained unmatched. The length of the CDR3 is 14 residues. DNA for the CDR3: TGTGCCAGCTCGCACGACAGGGGAGCCTACGAGCAGTACTTC. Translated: CASSHDRGAYEQYF.

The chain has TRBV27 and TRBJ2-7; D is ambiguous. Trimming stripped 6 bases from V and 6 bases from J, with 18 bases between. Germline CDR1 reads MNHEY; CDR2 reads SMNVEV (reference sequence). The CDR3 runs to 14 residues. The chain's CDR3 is CASSAGSLALEQYF. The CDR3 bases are TGTGCCAGCAGCGCCGGGTCCTTGGCCCTCGAGCAGTACTTC.

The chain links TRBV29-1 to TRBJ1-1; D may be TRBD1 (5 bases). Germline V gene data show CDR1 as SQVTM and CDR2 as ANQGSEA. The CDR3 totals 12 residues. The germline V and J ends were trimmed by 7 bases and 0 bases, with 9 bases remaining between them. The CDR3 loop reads CSAGRMNTEAFF. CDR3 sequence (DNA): TGCAGCGCGGGACGGATGAACACTGAAGCTTTCTTT.

The CDR3 protein is CASSYRVGNTEAFF. CDR3 DNA: TGCGCCAGCAGTTACAGGGTGGGGAACACTGAAGCTTTCTTT. The chain employs TRBV5-1 and TRBJ1-1, with TRBD1 as a possible D gene (6 bases). Deletions cut 5 bases from V and 1 base from J, with 12 bases between. CDR1 is SGHRS and CDR2 is YFSETQ in the germline V gene. This CDR3 has 14 residues.

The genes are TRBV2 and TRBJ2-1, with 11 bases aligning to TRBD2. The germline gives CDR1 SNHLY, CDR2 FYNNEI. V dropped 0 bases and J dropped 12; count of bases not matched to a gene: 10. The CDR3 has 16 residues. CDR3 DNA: TGTGCCAGCAGTGAAGCGCAGTTTAGCGGGGGGGCCCGGCAGTTCTTC. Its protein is CASSEAQFSGGARQFF.

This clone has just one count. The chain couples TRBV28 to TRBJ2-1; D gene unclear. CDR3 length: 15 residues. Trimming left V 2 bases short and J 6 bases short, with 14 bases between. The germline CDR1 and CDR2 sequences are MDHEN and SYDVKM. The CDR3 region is CASSLSGPVSNEQFF. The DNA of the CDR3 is TGTGCCAGCAGTTTAAGTGGTCCAGTTAGCAATGAGCAGTTCTTC.

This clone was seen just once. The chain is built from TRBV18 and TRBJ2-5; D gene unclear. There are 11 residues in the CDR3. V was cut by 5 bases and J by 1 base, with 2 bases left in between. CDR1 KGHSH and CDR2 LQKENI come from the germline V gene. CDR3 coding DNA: TGTGCCAGCTCATTCCAAGAGACCCAGTACTTC. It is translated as CASSFQETQYF.

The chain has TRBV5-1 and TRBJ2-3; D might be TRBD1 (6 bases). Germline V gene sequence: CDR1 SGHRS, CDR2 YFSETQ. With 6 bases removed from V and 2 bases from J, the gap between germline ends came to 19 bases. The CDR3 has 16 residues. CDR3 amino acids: CASIPSSGQNTDTQYF. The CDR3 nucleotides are TGCGCCAGCATCCCCTCGTCCGGACAGAACACAGATACGCAGTATTTT.

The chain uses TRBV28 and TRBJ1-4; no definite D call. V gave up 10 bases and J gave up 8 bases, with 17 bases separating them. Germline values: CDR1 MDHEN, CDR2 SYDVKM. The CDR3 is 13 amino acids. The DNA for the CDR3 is TGTGCCACCTTCGACCATACGAGGGAAAAACTGTTTTTT. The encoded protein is CATFDHTREKLFF.

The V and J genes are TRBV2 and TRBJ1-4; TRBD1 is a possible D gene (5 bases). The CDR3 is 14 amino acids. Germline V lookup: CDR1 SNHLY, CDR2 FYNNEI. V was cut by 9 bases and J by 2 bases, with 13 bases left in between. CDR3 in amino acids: CASKPGRTNEKLFF. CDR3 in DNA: TGTGCCAGTAAACCGGGACGGACTAATGAAAAACTGTTTTTT.

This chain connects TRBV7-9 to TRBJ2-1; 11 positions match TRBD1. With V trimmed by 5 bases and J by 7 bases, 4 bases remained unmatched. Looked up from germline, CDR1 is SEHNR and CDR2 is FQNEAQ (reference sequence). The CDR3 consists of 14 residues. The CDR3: CASSGTGGGNEQFF. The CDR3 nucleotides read TGTGCCAGCAGCGGGACAGGGGGAGGGAATGAGCAGTTCTTC.

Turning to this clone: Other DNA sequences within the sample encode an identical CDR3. DNA of the CDR3: TGCGCCAGCAGCTTGGAGGGATCCGGAAACACCATATATTTT. It translates to CASSLEGSGNTIYF. V and J are TRBV5-1 and TRBJ1-3; D is unclear. Germline values: CDR1 SGHRS, CDR2 YFSETQ. Trimming stripped 0 bases from V and 4 bases from J, with 8 bases between. The CDR3 is 14 amino acids. Full variable domain (outside the CDR3, taken from reference TRBV5-1 and TRBJ1-3): KAGVTQTPRYLIKTRGQQVTLSCSPISGHRSVSWYQQTPGQGLQFLFEYFSETQRNKGNFPGRFSGRQFSNSRSEMNVSTLELGDSALYLCASSLEGSGNTIYFGEGSWLTVV.

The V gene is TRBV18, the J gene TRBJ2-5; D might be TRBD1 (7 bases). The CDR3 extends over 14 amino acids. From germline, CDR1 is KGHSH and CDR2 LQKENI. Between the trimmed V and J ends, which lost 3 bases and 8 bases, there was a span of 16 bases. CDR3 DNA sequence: TGTGCCAGCTCACCGGCGGGACAGTTCGTTACCCAGTACTTC. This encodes CASSPAGQFVTQYF.

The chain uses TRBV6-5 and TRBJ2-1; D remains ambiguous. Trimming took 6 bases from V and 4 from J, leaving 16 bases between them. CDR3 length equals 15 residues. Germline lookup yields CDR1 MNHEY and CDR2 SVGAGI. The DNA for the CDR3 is TGTGCCAGCAGCCCAACCAGAAGTGGGTACAATGAGCAGTTCTTC. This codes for CASSPTRSGYNEQFF.

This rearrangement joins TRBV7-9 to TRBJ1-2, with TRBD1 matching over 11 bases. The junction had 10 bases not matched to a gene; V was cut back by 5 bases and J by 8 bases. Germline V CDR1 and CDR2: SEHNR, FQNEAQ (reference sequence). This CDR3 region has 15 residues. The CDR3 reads CASSKTLGQGGGYTF. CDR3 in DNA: TGTGCCAGCAGCAAAACATTGGGACAGGGGGGCGGCTACACCTTC.

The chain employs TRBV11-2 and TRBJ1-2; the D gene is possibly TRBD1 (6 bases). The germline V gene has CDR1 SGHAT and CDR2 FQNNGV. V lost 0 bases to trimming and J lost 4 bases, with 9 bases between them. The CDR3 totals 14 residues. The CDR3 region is CASSLEQGFYGYTF. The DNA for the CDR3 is TGTGCCAGCAGCTTAGAACAGGGCTTCTATGGCTACACCTTC.

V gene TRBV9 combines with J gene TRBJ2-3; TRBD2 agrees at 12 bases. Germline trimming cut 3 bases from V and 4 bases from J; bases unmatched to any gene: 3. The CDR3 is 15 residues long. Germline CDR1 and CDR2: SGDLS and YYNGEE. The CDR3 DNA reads TGTGCCAGCAGCGCTAGCGGGAGGGCTCCAGATACGCAGTATTTT. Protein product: CASSASGRAPDTQYF.

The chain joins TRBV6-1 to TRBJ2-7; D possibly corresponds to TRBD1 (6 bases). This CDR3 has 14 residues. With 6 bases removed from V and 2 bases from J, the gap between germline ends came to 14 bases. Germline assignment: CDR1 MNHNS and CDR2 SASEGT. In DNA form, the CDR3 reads TGTGCCAGCAGATTAGGACAGTTGACCTACGAGCAGTACTTC. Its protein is CASRLGQLTYEQYF.

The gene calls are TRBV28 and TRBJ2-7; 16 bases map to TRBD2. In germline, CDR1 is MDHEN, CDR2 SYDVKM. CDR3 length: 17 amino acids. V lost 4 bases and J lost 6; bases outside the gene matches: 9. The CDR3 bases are TGTGCCAGCAGTTCCCCGGGACTAGCGGGAGGGCCGGGCGAGCAGTACTTC. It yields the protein CASSSPGLAGGPGEQYF. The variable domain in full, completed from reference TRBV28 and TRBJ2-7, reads DVKVTQSSRYLVKRTGEKVFLECVQDMDHENMFWYRQDPGLGLRLIYFSYDVKMKEKGDIPEGYSVSREKKERFSLILESASTNQTSMYLCASSSPGLAGGPGEQYFGPGTRLTVT.

The CDR3 is CASSSPGTSGTNEQFF. In DNA form, the CDR3 reads TGTGCCAGCAGCTCCCCCGGGACTAGCGGGACCAATGAGCAGTTCTTC. The chain employs TRBV7-9 and TRBJ2-1, with 13 bases that match TRBD2. The V and J ends lost 4 bases and 6 bases, in that order; junction bases with no gene match: 6. The CDR3 extends over 16 amino acids. The germline V gene has CDR1 SEHNR and CDR2 FQNEAQ (reference sequence).

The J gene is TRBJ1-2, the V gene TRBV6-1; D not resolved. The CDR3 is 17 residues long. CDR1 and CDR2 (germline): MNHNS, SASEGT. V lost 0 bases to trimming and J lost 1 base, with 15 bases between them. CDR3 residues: CASSEAMYSQLNYGYTF. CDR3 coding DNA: TGTGCCAGCAGTGAAGCGATGTATTCACAACTTAACTATGGCTACACCTTC.

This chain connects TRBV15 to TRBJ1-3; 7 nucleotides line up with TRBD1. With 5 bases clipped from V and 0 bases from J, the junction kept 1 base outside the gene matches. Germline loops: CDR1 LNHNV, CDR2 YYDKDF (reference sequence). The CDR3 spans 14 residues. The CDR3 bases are TGTGCCACCAGCGGGACAGTCTCTGGAAACACCATATATTTT. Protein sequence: CATSGTVSGNTIYF.

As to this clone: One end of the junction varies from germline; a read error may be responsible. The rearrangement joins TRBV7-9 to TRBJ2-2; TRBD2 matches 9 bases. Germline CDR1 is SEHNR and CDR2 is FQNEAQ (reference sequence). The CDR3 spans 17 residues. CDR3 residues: CASSPRAGGRASGEPFF. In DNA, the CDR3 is TGTGCCAGCAGCCCGAGGGCCGGCGGGAGGGCCAGCGGGGAGCCGTTTTTT. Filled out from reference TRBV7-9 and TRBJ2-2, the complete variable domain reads DTGVSQNPRHKITKRGQNVTFRCDPISEHNRLYWYRQTLGQGPEFLTYFQNEAQLEKSRLLSDRFSAERPKGSFSTLEIQRTEQGDSAMYLCASSPRAGGRASGEPFFGEGSRLTVL.

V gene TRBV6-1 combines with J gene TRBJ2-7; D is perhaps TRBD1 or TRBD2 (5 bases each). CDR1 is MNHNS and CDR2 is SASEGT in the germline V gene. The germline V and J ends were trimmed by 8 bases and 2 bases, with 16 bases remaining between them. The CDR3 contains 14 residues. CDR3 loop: CASRVGDGAYEQYF. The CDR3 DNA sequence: TGTGCCAGCCGTGTGGGGGATGGGGCCTACGAGCAGTACTTC.